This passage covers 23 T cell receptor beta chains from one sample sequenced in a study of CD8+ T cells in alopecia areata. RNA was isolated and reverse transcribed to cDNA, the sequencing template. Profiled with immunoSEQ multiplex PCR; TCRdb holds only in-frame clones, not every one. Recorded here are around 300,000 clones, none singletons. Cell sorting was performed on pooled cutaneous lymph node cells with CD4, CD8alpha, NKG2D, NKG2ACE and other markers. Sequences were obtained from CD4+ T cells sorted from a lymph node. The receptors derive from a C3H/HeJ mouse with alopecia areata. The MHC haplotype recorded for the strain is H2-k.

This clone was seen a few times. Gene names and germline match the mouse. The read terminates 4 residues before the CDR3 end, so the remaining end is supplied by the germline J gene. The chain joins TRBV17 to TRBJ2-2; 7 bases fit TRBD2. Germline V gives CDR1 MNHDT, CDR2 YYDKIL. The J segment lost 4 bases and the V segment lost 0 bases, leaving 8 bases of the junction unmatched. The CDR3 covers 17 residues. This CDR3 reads CASSRDLDWAGTGQLYF. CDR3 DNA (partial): TGTGCTAGCAGTAGAGATCTCGACTGGGCGGGCACCGGG.

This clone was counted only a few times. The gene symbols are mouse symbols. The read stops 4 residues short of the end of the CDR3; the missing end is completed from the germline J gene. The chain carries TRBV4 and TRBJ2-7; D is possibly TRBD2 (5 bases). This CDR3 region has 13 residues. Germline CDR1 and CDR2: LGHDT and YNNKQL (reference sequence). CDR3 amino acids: CASSYWAGNEQYF. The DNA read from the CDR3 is TGTGCCAGCAGCTACTGGGCGGGGAAT.

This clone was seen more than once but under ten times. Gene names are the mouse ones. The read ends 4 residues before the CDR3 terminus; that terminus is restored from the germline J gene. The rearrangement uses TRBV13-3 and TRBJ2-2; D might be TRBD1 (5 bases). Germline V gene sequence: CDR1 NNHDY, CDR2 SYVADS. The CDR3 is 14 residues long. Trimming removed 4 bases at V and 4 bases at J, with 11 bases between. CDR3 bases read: TGTGCCAGCAGTCAGGGTAGAGGCACCGGG. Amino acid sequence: CASSQGRGTG. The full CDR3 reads CASSQGRGTGQLYF.

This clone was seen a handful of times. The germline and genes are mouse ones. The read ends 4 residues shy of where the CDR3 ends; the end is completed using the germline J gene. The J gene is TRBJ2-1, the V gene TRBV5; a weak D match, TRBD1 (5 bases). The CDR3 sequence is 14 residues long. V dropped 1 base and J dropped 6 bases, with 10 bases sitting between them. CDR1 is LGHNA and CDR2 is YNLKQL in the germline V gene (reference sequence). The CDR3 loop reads CASSQVRDGAEQFF. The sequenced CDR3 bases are TGTGCCAGCAGCCAAGTCAGGGATGGTGCT.

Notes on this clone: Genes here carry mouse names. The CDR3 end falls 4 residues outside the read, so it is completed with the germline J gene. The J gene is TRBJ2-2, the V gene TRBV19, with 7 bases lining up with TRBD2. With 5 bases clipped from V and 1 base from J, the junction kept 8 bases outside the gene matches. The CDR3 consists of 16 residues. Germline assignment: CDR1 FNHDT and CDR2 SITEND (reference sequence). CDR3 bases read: TGTGCCAGCAGCCGACCGGGACTGAGAAACACCGGG. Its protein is CASSRPGLRNTG. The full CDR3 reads CASSRPGLRNTGQLYF.

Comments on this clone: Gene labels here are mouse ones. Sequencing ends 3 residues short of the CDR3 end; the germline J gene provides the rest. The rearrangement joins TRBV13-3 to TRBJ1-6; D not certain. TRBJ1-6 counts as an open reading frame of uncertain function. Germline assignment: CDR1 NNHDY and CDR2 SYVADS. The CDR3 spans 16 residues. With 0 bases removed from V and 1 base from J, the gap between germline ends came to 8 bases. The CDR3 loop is CASSDASRSYNSPLYF. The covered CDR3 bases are TGTGCCAGCAGTGATGCAAGCAGGTCCTATAATTCGCCC.

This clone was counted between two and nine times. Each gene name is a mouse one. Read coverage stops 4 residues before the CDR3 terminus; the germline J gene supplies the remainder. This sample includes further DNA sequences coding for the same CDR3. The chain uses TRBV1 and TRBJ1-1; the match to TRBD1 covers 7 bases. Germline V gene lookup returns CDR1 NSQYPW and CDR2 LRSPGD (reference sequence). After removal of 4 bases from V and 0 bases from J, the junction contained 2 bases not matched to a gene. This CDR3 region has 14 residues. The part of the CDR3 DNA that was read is TGCACCTGCAGTGGAGACAGGGCAAACACA. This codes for CTCSGDRANT. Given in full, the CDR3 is CTCSGDRANTEVFF.

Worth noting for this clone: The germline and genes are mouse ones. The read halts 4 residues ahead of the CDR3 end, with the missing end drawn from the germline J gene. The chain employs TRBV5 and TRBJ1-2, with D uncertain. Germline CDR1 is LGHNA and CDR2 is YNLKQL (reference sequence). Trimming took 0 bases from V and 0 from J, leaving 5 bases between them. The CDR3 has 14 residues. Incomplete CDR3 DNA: TGTGCCAGCAGCCAAGACAGATCAAACTCC. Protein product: CASSQDRSNS. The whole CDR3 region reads CASSQDRSNSDYTF.

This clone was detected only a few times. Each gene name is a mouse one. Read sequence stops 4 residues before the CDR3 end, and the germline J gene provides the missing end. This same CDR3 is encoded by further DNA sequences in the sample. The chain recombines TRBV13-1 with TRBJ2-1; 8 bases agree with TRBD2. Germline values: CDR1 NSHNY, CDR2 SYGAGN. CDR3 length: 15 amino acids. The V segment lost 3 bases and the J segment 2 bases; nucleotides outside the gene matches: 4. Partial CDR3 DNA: TGTGCCAGCAGTGCCGACTGGGGCGACTATGCT. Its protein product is CASSADWGDYA. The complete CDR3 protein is CASSADWGDYAEQFF.

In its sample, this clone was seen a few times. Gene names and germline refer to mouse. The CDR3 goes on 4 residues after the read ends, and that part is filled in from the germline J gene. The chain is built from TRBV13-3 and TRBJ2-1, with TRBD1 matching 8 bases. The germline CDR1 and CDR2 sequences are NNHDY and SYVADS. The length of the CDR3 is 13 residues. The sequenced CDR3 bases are TGTGCCAGCAGTCAGGGGGCGAGGGCT. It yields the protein CASSQGARA. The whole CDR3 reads CASSQGARAEQFF.

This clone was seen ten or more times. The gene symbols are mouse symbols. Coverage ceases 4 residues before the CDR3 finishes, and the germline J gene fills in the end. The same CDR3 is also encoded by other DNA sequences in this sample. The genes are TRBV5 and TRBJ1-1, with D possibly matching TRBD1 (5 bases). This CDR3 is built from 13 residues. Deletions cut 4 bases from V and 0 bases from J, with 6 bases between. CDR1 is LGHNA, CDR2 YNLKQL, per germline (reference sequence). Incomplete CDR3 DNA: TGTGCCAGCAGCCGGACAACAAACACA. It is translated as CASSRTTNT. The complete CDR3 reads CASSRTTNTEVFF.

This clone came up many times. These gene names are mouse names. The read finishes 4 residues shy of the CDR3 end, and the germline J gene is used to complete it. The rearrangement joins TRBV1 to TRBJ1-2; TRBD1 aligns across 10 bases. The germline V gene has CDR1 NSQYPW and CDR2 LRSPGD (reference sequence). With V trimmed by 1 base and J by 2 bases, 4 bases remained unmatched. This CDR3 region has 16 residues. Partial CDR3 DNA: TGCACCTGCAGTGCAGTCCCGGGACAGGGGAACTCC. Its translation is CTCSAVPGQGNS. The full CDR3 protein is CTCSAVPGQGNSDYTF.

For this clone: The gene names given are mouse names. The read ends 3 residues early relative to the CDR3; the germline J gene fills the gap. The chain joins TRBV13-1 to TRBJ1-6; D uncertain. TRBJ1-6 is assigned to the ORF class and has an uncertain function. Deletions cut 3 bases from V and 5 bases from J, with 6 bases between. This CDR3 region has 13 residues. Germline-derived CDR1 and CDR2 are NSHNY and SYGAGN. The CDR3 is CASSAQNNSPLYF. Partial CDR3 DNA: TGTGCCAGCAGTGCACAAAATAATTCGCCC.

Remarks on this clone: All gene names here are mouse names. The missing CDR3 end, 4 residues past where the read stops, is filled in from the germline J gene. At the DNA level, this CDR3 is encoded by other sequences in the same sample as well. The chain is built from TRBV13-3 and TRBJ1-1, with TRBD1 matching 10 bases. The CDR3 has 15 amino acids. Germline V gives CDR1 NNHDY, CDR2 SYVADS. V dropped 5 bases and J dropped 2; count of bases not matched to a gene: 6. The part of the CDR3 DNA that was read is TGTGCCAGCAGCCGGGACAGGGGAGGTAACACA. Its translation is CASSRDRGGNT. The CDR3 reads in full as CASSRDRGGNTEVFF.

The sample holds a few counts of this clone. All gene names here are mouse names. The CDR3: CASRTGLGGPAETLYF. Partial CDR3 DNA: TGTGCCAGCAGAACGGGACTGGGGGGGCCTGCAGAA. This rearrangement joins TRBV19 to TRBJ2-3, with 14 bases identical to TRBD2. The read terminates 4 residues ahead of where the CDR3 ends, so the germline J gene completes it. Trimming took 5 bases from V and 2 from J; bases not matched to a gene: 4. CDR1 FNHDT and CDR2 SITEND come from the germline V gene (reference sequence). This CDR3 has 16 amino acids. The variable domain in full, with the rest retrieved from reference TRBV19 and TRBJ2-3, is GGIITQTPKFLIGQEGQKLTLKCQQNFNHDTMYWYRQDSGKGLRLIYYSITENDLQKGDLSEGYDASREKKSSFSLTVTSAQKNEMAVFLCASRTGLGGPAETLYFGSGTRLTVL.

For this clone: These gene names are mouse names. The CDR3 is CASSQEGRDAEQFF. The CDR3 DNA, read in part, is TGTGCCAGCAGCCAAGAGGGGAGGGATGCT. The genes are TRBV5 and TRBJ2-1, with D unclear. The CDR3 end falls 4 residues outside the read, so it is completed with the germline J gene. The germline V and J ends were trimmed by 0 bases and 5 bases, with 8 bases remaining between them. The CDR3 length is 14 residues. CDR1 LGHNA and CDR2 YNLKQL come from the germline V gene (reference sequence).

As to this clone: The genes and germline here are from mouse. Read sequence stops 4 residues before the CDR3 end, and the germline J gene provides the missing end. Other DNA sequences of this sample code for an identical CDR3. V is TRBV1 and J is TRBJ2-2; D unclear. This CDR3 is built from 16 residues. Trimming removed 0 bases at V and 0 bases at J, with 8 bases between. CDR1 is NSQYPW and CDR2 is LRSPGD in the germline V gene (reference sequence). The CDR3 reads CTCSADRTPNTGQLYF. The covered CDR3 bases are TGCACCTGCAGTGCAGATCGAACACCAAACACCGGG.

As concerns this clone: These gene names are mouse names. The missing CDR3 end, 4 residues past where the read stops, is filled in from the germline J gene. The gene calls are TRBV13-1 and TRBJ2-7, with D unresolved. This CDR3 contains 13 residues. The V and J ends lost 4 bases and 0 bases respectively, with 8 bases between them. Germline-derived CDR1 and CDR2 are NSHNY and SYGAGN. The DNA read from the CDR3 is TGTGCCAGCAGTCCGACAAACTCCTAT. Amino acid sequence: CASSPTNSY. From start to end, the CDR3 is CASSPTNSYEQYF.

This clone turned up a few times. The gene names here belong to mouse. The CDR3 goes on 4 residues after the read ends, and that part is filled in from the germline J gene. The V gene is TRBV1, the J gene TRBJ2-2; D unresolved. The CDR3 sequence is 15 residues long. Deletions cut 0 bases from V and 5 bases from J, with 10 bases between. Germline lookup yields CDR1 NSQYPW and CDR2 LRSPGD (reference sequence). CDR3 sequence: CTCSAEPGGTGQLYF. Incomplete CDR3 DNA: TGCACCTGCAGTGCAGAGCCGGGTGGGACCGGG. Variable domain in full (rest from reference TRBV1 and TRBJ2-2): VTLLEQNPRWRLVPRGQAVNLRCILKNSQYPWMSWYQQDLQKQLQWLFTLRSPGDKEVKSLPGADYLATRVTDTELRLQVANMSQGRTLYCTCSAEPGGTGQLYFGEGSKLTVL.

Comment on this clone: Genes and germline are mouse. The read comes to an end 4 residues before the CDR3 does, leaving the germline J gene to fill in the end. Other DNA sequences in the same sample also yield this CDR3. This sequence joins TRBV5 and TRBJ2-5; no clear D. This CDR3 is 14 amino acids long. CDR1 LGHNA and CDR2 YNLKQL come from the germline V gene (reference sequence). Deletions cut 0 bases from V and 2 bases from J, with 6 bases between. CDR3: CASSQERVQDTQYF. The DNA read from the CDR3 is TGTGCCAGCAGCCAAGAGAGGGTCCAAGAC.

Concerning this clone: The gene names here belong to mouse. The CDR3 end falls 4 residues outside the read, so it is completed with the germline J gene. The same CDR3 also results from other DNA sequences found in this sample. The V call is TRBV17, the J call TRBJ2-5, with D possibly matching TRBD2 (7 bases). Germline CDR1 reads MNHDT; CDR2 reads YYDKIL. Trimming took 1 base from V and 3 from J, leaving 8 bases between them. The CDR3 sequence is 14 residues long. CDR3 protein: CASSRGGAQDTQYF. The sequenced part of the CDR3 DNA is TGTGCTAGCAGTAGAGGGGGGGCACAAGAC.

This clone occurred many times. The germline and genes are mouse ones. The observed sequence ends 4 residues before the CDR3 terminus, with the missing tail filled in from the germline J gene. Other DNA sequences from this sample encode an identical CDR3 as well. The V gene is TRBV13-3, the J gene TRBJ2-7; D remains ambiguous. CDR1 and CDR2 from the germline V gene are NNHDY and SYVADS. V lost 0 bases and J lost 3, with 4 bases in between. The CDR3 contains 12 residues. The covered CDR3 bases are TGTGCCAGCAGTGATGACAGCTAT. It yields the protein CASSDDSY. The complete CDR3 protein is CASSDDSYEQYF.

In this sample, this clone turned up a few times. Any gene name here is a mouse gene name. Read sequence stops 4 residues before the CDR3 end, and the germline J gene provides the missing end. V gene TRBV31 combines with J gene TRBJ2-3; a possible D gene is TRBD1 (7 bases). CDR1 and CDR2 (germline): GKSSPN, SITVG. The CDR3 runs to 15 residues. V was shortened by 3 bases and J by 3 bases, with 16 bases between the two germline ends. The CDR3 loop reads CAWRGGGDDAETLYF. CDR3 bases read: TGTGCCTGGAGGGGAGGGGGCGATGACGCAGAA.